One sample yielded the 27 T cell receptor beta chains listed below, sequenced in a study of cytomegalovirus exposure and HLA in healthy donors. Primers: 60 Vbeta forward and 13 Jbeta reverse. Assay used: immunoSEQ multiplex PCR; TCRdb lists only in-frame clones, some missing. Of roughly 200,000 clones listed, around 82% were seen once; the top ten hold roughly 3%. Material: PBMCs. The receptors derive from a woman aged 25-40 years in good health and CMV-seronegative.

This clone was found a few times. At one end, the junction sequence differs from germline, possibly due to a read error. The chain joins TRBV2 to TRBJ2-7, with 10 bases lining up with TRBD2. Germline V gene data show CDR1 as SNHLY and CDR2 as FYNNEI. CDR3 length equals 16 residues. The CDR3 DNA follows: TGTGCCAGTTGCGGGGGGGGGACTAGCGCTTCCTCCGAGCAGTACTTC. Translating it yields CASCGGGTSASSEQYF.

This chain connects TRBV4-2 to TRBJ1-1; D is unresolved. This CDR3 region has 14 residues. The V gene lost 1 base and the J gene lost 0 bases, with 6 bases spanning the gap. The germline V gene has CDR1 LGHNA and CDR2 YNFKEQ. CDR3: CASSQGELNTEAFF. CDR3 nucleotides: TGTGCCAGCAGCCAAGGGGAGTTGAACACTGAAGCTTTCTTT.

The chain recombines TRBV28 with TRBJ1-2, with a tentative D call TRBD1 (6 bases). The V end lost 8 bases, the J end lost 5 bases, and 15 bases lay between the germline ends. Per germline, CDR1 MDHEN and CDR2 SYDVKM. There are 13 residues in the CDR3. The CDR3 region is CASEGELVYGYTF. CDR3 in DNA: TGTGCCAGCGAGGGGGAGTTGGTTTATGGCTACACCTTC.

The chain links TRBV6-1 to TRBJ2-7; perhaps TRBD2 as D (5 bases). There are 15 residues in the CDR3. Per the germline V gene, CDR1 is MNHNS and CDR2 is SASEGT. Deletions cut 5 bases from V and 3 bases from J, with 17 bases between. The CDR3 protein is CASSRDPGTRYEQYF. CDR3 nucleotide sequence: TGTGCCAGCAGTCGCGACCCGGGAACACGCTACGAGCAGTACTTC.

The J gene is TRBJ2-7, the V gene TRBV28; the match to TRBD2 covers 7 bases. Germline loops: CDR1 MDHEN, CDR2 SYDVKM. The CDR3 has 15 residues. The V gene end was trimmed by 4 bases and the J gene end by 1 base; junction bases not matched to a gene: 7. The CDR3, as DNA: TGTGCCAGCAGTTGGCCAGGCGGGAGTTCCTACGAGCAGTACTTC. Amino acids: CASSWPGGSSYEQYF. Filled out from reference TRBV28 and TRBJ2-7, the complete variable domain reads DVKVTQSSRYLVKRTGEKVFLECVQDMDHENMFWYRQDPGLGLRLIYFSYDVKMKEKGDIPEGYSVSREKKERFSLILESASTNQTSMYLCASSWPGGSSYEQYFGPGTRLTVT.

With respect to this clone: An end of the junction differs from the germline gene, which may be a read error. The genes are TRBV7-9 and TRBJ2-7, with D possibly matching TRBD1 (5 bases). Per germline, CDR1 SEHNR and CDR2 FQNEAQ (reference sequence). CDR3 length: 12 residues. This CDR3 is CSSSLRVYEQYF. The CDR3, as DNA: TGTTCCAGCAGCCTCAGGGTCTACGAGCAGTACTTC.

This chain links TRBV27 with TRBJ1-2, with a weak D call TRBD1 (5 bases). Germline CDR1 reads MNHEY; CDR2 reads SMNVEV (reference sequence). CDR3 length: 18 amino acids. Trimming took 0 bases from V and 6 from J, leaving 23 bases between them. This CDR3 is CASSLSIEMAGSGDGYTF. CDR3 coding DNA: TGTGCCAGCAGTTTATCGATAGAGATGGCAGGGTCAGGAGATGGCTACACCTTC.

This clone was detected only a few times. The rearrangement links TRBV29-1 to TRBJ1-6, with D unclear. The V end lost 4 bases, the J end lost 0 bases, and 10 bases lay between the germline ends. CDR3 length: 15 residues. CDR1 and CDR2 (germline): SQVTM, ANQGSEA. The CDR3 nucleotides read TGCAGCGTTGCCTTCGGTAGCTCCTATAATTCACCCCTCCACTTT. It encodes CSVAFGSSYNSPLHF.

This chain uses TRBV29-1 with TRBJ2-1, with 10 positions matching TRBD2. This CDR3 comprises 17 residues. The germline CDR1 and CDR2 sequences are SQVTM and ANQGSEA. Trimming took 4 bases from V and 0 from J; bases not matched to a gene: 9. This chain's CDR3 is CSVVLAGVENSYNEQFF. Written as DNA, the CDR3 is TGCAGCGTTGTCCTAGCGGGAGTTGAAAACTCCTACAATGAGCAGTTCTTC.

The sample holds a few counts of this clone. CDR3 nucleotides: TGTGCCAGTAGTACCCGGACTACGGTTAGCAATCAGCCCCAGCATTTT. Its protein product is CASSTRTTVSNQPQHF. This rearrangement joins TRBV19 to TRBJ1-5; D gene unclear. The CDR3 runs to 16 residues. Germline CDR1 LNHDA, CDR2 SQIVND (reference sequence). V was pared by 4 bases and J by 0 bases, with 13 bases between.

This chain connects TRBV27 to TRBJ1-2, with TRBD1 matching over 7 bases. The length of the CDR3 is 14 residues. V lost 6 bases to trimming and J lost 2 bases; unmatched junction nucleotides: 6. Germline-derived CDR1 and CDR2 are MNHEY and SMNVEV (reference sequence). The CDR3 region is CASSWRQGNYGYTF. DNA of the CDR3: TGTGCCAGCAGCTGGAGACAGGGAAACTATGGCTACACCTTC.

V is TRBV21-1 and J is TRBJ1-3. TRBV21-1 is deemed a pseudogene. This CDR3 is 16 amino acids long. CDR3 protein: CASSKAPRGSGNTIYF. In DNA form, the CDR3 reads TGTGCCAGCAGCAAAGCCCCGAGAGGTTCTGGAAACACCATATATTTT.

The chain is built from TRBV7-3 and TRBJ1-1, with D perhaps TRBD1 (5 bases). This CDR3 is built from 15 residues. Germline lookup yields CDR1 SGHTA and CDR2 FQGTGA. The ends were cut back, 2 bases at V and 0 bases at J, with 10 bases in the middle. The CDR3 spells CASSLGSGLNTEAFF. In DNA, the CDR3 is TGTGCCAGCAGCTTAGGGTCAGGGCTGAACACTGAAGCTTTCTTT.

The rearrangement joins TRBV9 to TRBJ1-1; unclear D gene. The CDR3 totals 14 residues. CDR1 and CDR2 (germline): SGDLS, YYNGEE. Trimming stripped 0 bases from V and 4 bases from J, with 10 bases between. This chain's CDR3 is CASSVGLGGTEAFF. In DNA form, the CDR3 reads TGTGCCAGCAGCGTAGGGTTGGGAGGCACTGAAGCTTTCTTT.

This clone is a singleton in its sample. The CDR3: CASSWGADDQPQHF. The CDR3 DNA reads as TGCGCCAGCAGCTGGGGAGCAGACGATCAGCCCCAGCATTTT. The chain recombines TRBV5-1 with TRBJ1-5; the D is unclear. The V gene's germline CDR1 is SGHRS and CDR2 YFSETQ. V was trimmed by 3 bases and J by 5 bases, leaving 12 bases between them. The CDR3 has 14 residues. The variable domain in full, with the rest retrieved from reference TRBV5-1 and TRBJ1-5, is KAGVTQTPRYLIKTRGQQVTLSCSPISGHRSVSWYQQTPGQGLQFLFEYFSETQRNKGNFPGRFSGRQFSNSRSEMNVSTLELGDSALYLCASSWGADDQPQHFGDGTRLSIL.

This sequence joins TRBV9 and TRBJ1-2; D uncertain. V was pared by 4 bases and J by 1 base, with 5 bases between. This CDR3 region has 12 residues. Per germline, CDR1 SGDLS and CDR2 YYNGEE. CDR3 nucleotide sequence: TGTGCCAGCAGCATCAGTAACTATGGCTACACCTTC. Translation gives CASSISNYGYTF.

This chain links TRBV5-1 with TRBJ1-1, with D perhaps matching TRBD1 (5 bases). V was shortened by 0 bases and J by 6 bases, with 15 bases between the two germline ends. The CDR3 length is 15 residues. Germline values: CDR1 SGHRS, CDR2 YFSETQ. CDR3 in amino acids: CASSLGGAADAEAFF. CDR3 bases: TGCGCCAGCAGCTTGGGCGGGGCCGCCGACGCTGAAGCTTTCTTT.

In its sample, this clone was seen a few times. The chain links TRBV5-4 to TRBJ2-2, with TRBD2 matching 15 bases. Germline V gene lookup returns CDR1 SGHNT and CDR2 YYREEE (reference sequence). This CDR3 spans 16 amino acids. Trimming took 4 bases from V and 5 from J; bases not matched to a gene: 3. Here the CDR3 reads CASSPGLAGGTGELFF. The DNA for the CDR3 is TGTGCCAGCAGCCCGGGACTAGCGGGAGGAACCGGGGAGCTGTTTTTT.

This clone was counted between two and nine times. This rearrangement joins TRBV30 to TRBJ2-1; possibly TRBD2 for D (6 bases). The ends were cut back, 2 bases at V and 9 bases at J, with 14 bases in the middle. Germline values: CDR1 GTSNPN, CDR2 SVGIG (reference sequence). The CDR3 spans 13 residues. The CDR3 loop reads CAWSPNSGGEQFF. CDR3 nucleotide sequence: TGTGCCTGGAGTCCCAATAGCGGCGGTGAGCAGTTCTTC.

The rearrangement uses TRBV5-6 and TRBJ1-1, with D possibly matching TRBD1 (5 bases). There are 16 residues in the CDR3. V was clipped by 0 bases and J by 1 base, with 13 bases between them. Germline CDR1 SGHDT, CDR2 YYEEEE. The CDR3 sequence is CASSLAGRGSNTEAFF. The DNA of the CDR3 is TGTGCCAGCAGCTTGGCCGGGCGGGGCTCGAACACTGAAGCTTTCTTT.

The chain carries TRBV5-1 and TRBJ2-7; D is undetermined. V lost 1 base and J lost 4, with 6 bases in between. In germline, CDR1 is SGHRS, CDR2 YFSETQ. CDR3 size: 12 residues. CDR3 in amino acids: CASSLNKYEQYF. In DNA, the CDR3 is TGCGCCAGCAGCTTGAACAAATACGAGCAGTACTTC.

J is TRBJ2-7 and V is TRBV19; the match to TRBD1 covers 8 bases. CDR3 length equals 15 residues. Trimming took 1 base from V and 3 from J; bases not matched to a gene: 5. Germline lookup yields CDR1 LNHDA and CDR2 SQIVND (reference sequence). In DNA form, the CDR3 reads TGTGCCAGTAGTATAGGCGACAGGGGAGTCTACGAGCAGTACTTC. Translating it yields CASSIGDRGVYEQYF.

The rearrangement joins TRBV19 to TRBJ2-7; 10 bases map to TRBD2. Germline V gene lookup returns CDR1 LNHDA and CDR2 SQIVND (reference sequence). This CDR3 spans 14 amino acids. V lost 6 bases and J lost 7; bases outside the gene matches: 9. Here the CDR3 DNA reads TGTGCCAGTAGGACGCGGCTAGCGGGAGAGGAGCAGTACTTC. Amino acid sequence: CASRTRLAGEEQYF.

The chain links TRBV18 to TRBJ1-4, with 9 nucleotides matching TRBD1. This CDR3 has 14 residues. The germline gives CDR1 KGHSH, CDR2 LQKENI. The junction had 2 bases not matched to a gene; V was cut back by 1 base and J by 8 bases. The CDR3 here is CASSPRGQGEKLFF. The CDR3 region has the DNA TGTGCCAGCTCACCACGCGGACAGGGGGAAAAACTGTTTTTT.

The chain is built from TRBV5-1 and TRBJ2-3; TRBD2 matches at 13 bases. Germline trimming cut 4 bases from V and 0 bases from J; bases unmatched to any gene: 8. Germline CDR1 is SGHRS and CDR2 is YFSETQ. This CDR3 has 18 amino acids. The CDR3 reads CASSMGLAGLGSTDTQYF. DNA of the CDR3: TGCGCCAGCAGCATGGGACTAGCGGGGCTTGGGAGCACAGATACGCAGTATTTT.

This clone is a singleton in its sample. The CDR3 region is CASSSYRGMDQPQHF. In DNA, the CDR3 is TGTGCCAGTAGTTCTTACAGGGGTATGGATCAGCCCCAGCATTTT. J is TRBJ1-5 and V is TRBV19, with 7 bases matching TRBD1. The germline gives CDR1 LNHDA, CDR2 SQIVND (reference sequence). With 5 bases clipped from V and 5 bases from J, the junction kept 9 bases outside the gene matches. The CDR3 extends over 15 amino acids.

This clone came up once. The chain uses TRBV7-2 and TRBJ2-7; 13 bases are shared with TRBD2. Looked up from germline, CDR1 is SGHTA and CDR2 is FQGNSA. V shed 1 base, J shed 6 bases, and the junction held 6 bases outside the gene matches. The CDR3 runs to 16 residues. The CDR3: CASSLVWGTSGIEQYF. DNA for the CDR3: TGTGCCAGCAGCTTAGTGTGGGGGACTAGCGGGATCGAGCAGTACTTC.